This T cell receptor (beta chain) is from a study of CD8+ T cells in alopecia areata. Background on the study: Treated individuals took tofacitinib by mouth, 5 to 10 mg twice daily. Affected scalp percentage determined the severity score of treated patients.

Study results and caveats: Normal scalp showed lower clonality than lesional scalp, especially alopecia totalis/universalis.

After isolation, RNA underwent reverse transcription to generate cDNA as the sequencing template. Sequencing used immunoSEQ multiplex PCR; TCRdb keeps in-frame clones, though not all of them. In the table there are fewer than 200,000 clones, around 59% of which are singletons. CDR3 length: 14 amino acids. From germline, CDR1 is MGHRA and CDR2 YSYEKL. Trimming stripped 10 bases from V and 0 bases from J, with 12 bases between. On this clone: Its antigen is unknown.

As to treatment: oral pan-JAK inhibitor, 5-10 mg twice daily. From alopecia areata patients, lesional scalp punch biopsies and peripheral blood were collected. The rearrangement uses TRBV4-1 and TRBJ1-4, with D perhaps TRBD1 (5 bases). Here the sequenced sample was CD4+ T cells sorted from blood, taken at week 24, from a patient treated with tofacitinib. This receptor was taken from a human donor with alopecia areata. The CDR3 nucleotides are TGCGCCAAACGCGACAGACCAACTAATGAAAAACTGTTTTTT. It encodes CAKRDRPTNEKLFF.